The clone carrying this T cell receptor (beta chain) was seen a few times. The data were obtained in a study of T cell clones after liver transplantation. The J segment lost 6 bases and the V segment lost 0 bases, leaving 1 base of the junction unmatched. The CDR3 contains 14 residues. CDR1 SGHRS and CDR2 YFSETQ come from the germline V gene. The data were produced by immunoSEQ multiplex PCR, yet TCRdb's version contains in-frame clones alone and is incomplete. The sample shows over 60,000 clones, roughly 80% of them seen only once. The chain has TRBV5-1 and TRBJ2-1; TRBD2 aligns across 9 bases. Material: CD4+ T cells from blood, obtained before liver transplant. This sequence was found in a human donor who received a liver transplant. This CDR3 reads CASSLGGRVNEQFF. The CDR3 DNA reads TGCGCCAGCAGCTTGGGCGGGAGGGTCAATGAGCAGTTCTTC.